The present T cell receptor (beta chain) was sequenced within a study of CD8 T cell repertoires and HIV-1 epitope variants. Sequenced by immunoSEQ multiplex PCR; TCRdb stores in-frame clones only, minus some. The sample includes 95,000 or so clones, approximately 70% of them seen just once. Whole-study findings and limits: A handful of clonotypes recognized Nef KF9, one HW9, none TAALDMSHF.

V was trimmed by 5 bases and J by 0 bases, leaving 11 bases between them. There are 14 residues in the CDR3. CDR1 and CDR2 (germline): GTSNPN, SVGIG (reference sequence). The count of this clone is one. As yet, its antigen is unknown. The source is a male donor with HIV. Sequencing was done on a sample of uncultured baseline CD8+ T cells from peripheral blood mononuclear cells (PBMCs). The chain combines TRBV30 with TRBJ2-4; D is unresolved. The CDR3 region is CAWSAELAKNIQYF. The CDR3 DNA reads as TGTGCCTGGTCTGCGGAGCTAGCCAAAAACATTCAGTACTTC.